In this sample, the clone carrying this T cell receptor (beta chain) turned up many times. Recently diagnosed hyperthyroidism of less than 2 months' duration affected patients aged 18 to 65. Pregnant or lactating patients were excluded, as were those with uncontrolled infection or other autoimmune disease. It was roughly 10 ml of fresh peripheral blood that supplied the PBMCs. V lost 0 bases and J lost 3, with 14 bases in between. Germline CDR1 MNHNS, CDR2 SASEGT. CDR3 length equals 17 residues. The data were taken from a study of T cells in Graves' hyperthyroidism and ophthalmopathy. Researchers took RNA transcripts and amplified the TCR beta CDR3 regions from them. First-round RT-PCR of the TCR CDR3 relied on the HTBI primer set. From the multiplex PCR reads, TCRdb called clonotypes with MiXCR, one entry per CDR3 protein. Here the sample spans more than 250,000 distinct CDR3 sequences, 13% to 15% being singletons.

Sample: blood. The chain uses TRBV6-1 and TRBJ2-2; possible D gene TRBD1, 5 bases. This clonotype was obtained from a woman aged 45-65 years with Graves' hyperthyroidism that later progressed to Graves' ophthalmopathy. CDR3 protein: CASSEAVAGSYTGELFF. CDR3 DNA sequence: TGTGCCAGCAGTGAAGCGGTAGCAGGGTCTTACACCGGGGAGCTGTTTTTT.